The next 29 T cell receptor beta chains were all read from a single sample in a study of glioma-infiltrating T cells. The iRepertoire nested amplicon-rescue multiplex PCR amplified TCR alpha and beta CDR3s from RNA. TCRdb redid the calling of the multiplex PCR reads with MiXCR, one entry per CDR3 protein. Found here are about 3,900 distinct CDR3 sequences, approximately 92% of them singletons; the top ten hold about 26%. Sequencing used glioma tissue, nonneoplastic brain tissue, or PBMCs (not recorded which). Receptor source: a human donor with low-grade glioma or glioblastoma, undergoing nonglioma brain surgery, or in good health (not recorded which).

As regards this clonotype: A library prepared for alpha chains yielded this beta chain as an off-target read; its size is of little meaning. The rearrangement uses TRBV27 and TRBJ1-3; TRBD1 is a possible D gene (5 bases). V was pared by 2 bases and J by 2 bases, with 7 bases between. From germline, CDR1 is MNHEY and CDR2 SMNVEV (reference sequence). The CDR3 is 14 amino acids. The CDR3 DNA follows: TGTGCCAGCAGTTTAGGGGCGGCTGGAAACACCATATATTTT. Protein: CASSLGAAGNTIYF.

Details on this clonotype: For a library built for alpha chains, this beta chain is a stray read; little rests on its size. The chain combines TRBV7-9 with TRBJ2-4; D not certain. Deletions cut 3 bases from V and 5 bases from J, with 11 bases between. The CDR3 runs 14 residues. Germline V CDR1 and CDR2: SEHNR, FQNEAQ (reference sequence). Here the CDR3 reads CASSFDGPQNIQYF. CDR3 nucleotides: TGTGCCAGCAGCTTTGACGGGCCCCAAAACATTCAGTACTTC.

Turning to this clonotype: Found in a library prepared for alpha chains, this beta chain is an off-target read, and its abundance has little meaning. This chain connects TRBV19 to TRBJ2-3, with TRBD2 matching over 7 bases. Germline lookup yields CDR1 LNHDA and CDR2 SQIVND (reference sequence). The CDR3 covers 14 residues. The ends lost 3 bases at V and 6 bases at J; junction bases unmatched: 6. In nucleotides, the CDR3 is TGTGCCAGTAGTATCTTCCAGGGAGGGGATACGCAGTATTTT. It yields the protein CASSIFQGGDTQYF.

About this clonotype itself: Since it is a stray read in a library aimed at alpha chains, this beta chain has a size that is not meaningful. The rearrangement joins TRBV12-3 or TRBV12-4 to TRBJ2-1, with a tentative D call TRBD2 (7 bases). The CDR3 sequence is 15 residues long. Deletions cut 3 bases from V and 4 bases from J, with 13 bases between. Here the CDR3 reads CASSFPGGRYNEQFF. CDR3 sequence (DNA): TGTGCCAGCAGTTTCCCCGGGGGGCGGTACAATGAGCAGTTCTTC.

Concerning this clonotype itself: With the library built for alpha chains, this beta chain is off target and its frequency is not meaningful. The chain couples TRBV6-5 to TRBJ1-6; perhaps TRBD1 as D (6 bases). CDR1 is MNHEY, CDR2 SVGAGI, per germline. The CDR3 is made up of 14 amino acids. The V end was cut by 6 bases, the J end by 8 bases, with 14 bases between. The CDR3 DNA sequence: TGTGCCAGCAGGGGGGCCGCCCCTTATTCACCCCTCCACTTT. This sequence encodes CASRGAAPYSPLHF.

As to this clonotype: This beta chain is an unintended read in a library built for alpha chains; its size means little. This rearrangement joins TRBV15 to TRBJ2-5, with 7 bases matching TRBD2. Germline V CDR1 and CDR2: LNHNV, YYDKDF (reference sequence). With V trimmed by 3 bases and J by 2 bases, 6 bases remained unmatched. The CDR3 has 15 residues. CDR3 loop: CATSRTLSGQETQYF. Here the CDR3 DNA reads TGTGCCACCAGCAGGACGCTTAGCGGGCAAGAGACCCAGTACTTC.

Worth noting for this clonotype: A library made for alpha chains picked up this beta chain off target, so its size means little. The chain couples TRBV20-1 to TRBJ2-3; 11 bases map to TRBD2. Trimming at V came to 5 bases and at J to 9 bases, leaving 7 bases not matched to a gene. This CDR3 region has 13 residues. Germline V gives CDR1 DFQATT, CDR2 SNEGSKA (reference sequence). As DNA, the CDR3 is TGCAGTGCTTCCCAGACTAGCGGGGCGACGCAGTATTTT. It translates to CSASQTSGATQYF.

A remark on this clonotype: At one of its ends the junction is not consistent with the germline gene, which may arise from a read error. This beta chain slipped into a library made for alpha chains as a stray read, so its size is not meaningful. The CDR3 sequence: CASSYPGGHEQYF. In DNA, the CDR3 is TGTGCCAGCAGTTACCCCGGGGGCCACGAGCAGTACTTC. J is TRBJ2-1 and V is TRBV10-1, with D perhaps given as TRBD1 or TRBD2 (6 bases each). With the DNA end fitting TRBJ2-7 better, the J assignment may be wrong. CDR3 length: 13 amino acids. Germline CDR1 WNHNN, CDR2 SYGVQD (reference sequence).

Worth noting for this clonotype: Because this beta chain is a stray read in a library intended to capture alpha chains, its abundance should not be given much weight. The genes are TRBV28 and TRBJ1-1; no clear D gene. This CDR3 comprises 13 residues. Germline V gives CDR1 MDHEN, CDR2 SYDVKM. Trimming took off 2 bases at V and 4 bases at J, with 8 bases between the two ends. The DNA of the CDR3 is TGTGCCAGCAGTTTAACGGATATCACTGAAGCTTTCTTT. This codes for CASSLTDITEAFF.

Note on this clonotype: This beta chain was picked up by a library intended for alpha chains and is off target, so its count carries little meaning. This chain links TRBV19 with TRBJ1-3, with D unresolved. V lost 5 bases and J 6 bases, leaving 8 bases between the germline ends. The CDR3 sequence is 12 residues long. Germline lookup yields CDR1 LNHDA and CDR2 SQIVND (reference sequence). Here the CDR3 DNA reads TGTGCCAGTAGTGTTCGGGAAAACACCATATATTTT. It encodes CASSVRENTIYF. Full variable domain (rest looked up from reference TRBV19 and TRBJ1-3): DGGITQSPKYLFRKEGQNVTLSCEQNLNHDAMYWYRQDPGQGLRLIYYSQIVNDFQKGDIAEGYSVSREKKESFPLTVTSAQKNPTAFYLCASSVRENTIYFGEGSWLTVV.

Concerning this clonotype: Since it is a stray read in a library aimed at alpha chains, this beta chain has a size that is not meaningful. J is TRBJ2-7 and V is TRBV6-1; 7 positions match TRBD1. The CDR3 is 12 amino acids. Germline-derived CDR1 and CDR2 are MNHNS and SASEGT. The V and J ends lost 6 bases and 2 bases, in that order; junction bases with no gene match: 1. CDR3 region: CASRGQTYEQYF. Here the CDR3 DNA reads TGTGCCAGCAGGGGACAGACCTACGAGCAGTACTTC.

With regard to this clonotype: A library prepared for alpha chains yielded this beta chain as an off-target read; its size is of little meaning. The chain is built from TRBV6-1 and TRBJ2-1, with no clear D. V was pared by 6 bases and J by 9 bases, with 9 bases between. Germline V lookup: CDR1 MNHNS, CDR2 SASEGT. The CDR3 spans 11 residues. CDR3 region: CASSHFTEQFF. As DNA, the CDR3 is TGTGCCAGCAGCCACTTCACTGAGCAGTTCTTC.

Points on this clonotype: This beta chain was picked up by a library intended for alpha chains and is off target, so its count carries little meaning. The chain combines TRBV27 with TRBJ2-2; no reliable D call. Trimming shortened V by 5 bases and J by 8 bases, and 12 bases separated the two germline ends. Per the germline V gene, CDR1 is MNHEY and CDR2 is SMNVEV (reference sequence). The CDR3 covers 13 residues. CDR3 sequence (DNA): TGTGCCAGCAGTCTGCAGGTCGCAGGGGAGCTGTTTTTT. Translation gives CASSLQVAGELFF.

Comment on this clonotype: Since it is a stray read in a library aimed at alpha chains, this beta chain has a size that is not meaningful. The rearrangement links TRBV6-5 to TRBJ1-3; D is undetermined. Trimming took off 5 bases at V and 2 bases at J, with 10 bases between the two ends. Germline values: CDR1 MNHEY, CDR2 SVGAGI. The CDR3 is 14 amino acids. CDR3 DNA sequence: TGTGCCAGCAGTGAAAGGTTCGCTGGAAACACCATATATTTT. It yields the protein CASSERFAGNTIYF.

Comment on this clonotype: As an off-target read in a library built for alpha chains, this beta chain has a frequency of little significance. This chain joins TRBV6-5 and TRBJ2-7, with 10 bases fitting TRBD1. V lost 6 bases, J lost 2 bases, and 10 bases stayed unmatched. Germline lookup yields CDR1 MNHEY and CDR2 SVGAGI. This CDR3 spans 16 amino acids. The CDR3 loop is CASRLSRGTGAYEQYF. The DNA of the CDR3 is TGTGCCAGCAGACTATCGAGAGGGACAGGGGCCTACGAGCAGTACTTC.

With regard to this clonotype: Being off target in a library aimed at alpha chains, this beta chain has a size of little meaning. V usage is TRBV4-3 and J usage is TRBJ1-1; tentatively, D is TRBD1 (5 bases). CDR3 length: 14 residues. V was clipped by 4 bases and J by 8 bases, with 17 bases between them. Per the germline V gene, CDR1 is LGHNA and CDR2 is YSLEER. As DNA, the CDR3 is TGCGCCAGCAGCCCCTTTACAGGCGCCCCAGAAGCTTTCTTT. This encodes CASSPFTGAPEAFF.

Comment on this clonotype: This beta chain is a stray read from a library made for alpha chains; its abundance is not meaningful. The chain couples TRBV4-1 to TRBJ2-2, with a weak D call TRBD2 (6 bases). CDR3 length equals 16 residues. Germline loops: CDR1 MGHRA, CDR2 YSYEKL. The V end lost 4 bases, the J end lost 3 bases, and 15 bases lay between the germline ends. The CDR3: CASSRSTRRYTGELFF. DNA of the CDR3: TGCGCCAGCAGCCGATCGACTAGGAGATACACCGGGGAGCTGTTTTTT.

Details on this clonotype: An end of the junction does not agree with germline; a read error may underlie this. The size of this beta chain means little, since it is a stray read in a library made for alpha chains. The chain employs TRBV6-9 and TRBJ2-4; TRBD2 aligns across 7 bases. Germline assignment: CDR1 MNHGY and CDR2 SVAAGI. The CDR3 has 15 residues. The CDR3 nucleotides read TGTGCCAGCAGTTACGGGGGGTATGCCAAAAACATTCAGTATTTC. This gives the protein CASSYGGYAKNIQYF.

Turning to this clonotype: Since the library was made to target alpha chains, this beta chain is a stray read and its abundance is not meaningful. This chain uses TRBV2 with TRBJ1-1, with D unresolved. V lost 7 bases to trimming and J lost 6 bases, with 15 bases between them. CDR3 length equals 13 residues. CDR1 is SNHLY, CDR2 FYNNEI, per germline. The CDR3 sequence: CASTFTSRSEAFF. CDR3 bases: TGTGCCAGCACCTTTACAAGTAGGTCTGAAGCTTTCTTT.

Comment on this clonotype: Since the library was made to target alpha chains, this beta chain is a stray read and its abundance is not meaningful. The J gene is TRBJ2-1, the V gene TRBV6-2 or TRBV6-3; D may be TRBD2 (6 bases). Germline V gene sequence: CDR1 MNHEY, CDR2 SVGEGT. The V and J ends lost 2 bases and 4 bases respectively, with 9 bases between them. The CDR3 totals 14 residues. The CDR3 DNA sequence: TGTGCCAGCAGTTACGTGGCGGGATACAATGAGCAGTTCTTC. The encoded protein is CASSYVAGYNEQFF.

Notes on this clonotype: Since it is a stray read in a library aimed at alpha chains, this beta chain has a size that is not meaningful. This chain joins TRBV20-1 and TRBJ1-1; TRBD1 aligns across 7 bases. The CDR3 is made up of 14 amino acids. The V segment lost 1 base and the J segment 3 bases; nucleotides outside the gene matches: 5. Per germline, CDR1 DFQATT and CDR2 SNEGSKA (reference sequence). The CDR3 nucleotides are TGCAGTGCTAGAGCGCTCAGGGGGGACACTGAAGCTTTCTTT. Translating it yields CSARALRGDTEAFF.

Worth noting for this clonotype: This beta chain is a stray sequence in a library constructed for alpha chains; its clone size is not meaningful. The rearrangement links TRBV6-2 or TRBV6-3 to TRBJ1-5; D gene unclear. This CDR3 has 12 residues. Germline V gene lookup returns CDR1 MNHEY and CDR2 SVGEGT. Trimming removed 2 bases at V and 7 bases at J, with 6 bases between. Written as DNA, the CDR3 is TGTGCCAGCAGTTACGTTGGGCAGCCCCAGCATTTT. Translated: CASSYVGQPQHF.

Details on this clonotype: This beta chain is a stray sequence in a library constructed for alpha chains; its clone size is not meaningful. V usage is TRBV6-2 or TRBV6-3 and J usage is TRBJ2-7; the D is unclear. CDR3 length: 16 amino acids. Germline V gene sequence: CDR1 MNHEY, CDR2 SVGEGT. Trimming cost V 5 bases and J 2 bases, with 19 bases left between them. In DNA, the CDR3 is TGTGCCAGCAGTCGATACCACCGAAATCCCACCTACGAGCAGTACTTC. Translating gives CASSRYHRNPTYEQYF.

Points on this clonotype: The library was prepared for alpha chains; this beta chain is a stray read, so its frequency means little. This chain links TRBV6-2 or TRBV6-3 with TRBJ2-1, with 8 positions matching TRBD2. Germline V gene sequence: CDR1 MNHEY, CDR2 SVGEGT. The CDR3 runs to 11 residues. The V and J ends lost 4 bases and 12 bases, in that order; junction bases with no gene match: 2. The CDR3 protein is CASSSAGGQFF. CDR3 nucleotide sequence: TGTGCCAGCAGTTCGGCGGGGGGGCAGTTCTTC.

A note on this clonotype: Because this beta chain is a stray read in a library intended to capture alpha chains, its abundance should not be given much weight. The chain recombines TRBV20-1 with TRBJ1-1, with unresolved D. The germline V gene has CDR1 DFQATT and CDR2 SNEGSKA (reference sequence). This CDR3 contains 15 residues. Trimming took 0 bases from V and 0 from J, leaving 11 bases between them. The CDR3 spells CSARDLGQLNTEAFF. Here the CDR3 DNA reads TGCAGTGCTAGAGATCTAGGCCAGTTGAACACTGAAGCTTTCTTT.

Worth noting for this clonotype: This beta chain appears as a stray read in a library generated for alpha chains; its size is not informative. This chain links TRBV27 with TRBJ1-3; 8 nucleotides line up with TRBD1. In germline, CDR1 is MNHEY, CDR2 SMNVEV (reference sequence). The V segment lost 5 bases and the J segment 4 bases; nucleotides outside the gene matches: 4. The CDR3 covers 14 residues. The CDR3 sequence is CASSTRGPGNTIYF. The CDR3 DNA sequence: TGTGCCAGCAGTACCAGGGGGCCGGGAAACACCATATATTTT.

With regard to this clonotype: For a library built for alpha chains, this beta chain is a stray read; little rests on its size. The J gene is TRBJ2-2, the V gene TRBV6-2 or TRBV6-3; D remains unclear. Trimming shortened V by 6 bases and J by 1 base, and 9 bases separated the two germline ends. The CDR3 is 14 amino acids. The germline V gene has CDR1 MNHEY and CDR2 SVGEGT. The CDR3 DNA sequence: TGTGCCAGCAGAAAGACCGGGAACACCGGGGAGCTGTTTTTT. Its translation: CASRKTGNTGELFF.

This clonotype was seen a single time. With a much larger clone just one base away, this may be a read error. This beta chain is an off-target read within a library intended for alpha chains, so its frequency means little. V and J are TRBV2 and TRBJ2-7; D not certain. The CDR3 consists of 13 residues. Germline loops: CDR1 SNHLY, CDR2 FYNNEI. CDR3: CAGSEWNSYEQYF. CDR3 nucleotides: TGTGCCGGCAGTGAATGGAACTCCTACGAGCAGTACTTC.

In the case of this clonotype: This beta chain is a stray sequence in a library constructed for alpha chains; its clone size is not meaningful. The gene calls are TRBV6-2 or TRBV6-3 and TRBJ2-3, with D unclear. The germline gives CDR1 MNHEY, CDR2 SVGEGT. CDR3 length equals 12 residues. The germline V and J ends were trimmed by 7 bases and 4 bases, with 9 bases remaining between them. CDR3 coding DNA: TGTGCCAGCACCCTAGAGGCAGATACGCAGTATTTT. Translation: CASTLEADTQYF.